This TCR beta chain derives from a study of regulatory T cells in long-lasting Graves disease. Time point meaning: newly diagnosed GD, antithyroid drugs for less than 3 months. RNA isolated from PBMCs was used to make the TCR library. Criteria from the American Thyroid Association guidelines were applied to diagnose Graves' disease. CDR3-region Arm-PCR and iRepertoire HTBI primers produced the TCR beta libraries. TCRdb independently ran MiXCR on the multiplex PCR reads; one entry per CDR3 protein. Among approximately 390,000 distinct CDR3 sequences listed, about 16% were seen once. The CDR3 is 15 amino acids. Germline V gene data show CDR1 as MNHEY and CDR2 as SVGEGT. Trimming cost V 7 bases and J 2 bases; bases outside gene matches: 5. These data also formed part of another study, on T cells in Graves' hyperthyroidism and ophthalmopathy.

This TCR derives from a woman in her late teens or twenties with Graves disease. V usage is TRBV6-2 or TRBV6-3 and J usage is TRBJ2-3; 11 bases are shared with TRBD2. The starting material was peripheral blood mononuclear cells (PBMCs), obtained at new diagnosis, from a patient treated with antithyroid drugs. This CDR3 reads CASTQLAGDTDTQYF. CDR3 coding DNA: TGTGCCAGCACCCAACTAGCGGGGGACACAGATACGCAGTATTTT.